Below, one T cell receptor (beta chain) is given with its context. Germline lookup yields CDR1 SGHVS and CDR2 FNYEAQ. V was clipped by 1 base and J by 2 bases; unmatched bases: 9. The length of the CDR3 is 19 residues. This record comes from a study of control samples from healthy donors and cancer patients. Profiled with immunoSEQ multiplex PCR; TCRdb holds only in-frame clones, not every one. The top ten hold around 40% of the sample, which has tens of thousands of clones, around nine tenths seen once. The chain is built from TRBV7-6 and TRBJ1-3, with 12 bases aligning to TRBD1. Sequences were obtained from PBMCs. The source is a man aged 50-59 years with head and neck cancer. CDR3 DNA: TGTGCCAGCAGCTTAGTGGGGACAGGGGGCTTTTATGCTGGAAACACCATATATTTT. It translates to CASSLVGTGGFYAGNTIYF.